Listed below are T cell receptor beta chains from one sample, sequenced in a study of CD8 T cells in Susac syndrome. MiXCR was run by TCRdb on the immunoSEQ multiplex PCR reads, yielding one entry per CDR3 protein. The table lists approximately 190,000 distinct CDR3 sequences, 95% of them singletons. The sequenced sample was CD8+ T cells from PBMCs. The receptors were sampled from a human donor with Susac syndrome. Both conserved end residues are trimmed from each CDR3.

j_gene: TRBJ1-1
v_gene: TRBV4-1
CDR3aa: ASRKGTGEAAEAF

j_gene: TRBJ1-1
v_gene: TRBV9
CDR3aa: ASSVGHNTEAF

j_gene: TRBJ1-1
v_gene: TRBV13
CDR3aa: ASSLGPGQDTEAF

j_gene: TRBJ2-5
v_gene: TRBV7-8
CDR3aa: ASSLATAQETQY

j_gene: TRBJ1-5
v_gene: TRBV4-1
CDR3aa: ASSQEDQPQH

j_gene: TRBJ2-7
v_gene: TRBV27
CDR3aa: ASRLTAYSYEQY

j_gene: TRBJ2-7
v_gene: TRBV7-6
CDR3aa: ASSLWTGLEQY

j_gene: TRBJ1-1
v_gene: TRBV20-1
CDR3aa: SAITFGKGRTEAF

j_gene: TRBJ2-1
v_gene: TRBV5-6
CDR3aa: ASSLPEQRYNEQF

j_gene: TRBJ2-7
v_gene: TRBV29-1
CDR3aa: SVEAAPYEQY

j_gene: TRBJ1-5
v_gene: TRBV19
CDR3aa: ASSSGLLWSNQPQH

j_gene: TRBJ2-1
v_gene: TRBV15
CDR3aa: ATSRDWGRDYNEQF

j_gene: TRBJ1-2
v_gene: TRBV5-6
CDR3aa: ASSLAGASTYGYT

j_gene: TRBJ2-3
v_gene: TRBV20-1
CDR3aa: SASLAGGHTDTQY

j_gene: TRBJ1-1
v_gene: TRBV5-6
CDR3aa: ASSFGVSTEAF

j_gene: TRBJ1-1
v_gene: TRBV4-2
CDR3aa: ASSQEAGGGTEAF

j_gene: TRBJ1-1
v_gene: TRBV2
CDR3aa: ASRTYPGPGPNTEAF

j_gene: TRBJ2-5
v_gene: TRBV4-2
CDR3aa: ASSRYLTSQRVETQY

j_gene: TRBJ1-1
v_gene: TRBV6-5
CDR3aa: ASSYSTGTEAF

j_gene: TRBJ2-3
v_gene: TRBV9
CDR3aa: ASSVAKDRVGTDTQY

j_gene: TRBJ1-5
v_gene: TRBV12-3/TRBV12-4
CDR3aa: ASSLYRENQPQH

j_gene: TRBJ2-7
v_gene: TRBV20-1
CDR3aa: SARDPGGDEQY

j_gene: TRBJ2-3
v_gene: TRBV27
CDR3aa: ASSMNRGTSTDTQY

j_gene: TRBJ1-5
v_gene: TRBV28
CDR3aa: ASSVGSGAPNQPQH

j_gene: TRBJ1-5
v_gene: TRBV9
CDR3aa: ASSSSSGYGQPQH